This T cell receptor beta chain was retrieved from a study of cytomegalovirus exposure and HLA in healthy donors. Study-wide context: In an earlier analysis, approximately 120 million unique TCR beta sequences were found from 200 million or so T cells. Overall study findings and caveats: Later analysis found that TCR beta chains associated with HLA were more clonally expanded than other, equally common chains. Trimming of TCR beta V- and J-genes showed a link, identified in a later analysis, to a missense DCLRE1C variant.

Points on this clone: Its antigen is still unknown.

PCR was performed using 60 Vbeta and 13 Jbeta primers. Original processing notes: It was a later analysis that counted tens of millions of unique TCR beta chains, of which some 12 million were shared. Here immunoSEQ multiplex PCR was the method, and the copy in TCRdb shows in-frame clones only, minus some. The V and J calls and the clone size are those of that table, but D and trimming were determined from the DNA. The sample comprises hundreds of thousands of clones, approximately 90% of which are singletons, and roughly 2.3% rests with the top ten. The ends lost 5 bases at V and 1 base at J; junction bases unmatched: 6. Looked up from germline, CDR1 is LNHDA and CDR2 is SQIVND (reference sequence). CDR3 size: 15 residues.

The rearrangement uses TRBV19 and TRBJ2-3; 7 nucleotides match TRBD2. The sequence derives from a woman aged 18-29 years in good health and CMV-seronegative. What was sequenced was PBMCs. The CDR3 nucleotides read TGTGCCAGTAGTGGCCTAGCGGTCGGCACAGATACGCAGTATTTT. Translating gives CASSGLAVGTDTQYF. Looking up the rest from reference TRBV19 and TRBJ2-3 gives the full variable domain: DGGITQSPKYLFRKEGQNVTLSCEQNLNHDAMYWYRQDPGQGLRLIYYSQIVNDFQKGDIAEGYSVSREKKESFPLTVTSAQKNPTAFYLCASSGLAVGTDTQYFGPGTRLTVL.